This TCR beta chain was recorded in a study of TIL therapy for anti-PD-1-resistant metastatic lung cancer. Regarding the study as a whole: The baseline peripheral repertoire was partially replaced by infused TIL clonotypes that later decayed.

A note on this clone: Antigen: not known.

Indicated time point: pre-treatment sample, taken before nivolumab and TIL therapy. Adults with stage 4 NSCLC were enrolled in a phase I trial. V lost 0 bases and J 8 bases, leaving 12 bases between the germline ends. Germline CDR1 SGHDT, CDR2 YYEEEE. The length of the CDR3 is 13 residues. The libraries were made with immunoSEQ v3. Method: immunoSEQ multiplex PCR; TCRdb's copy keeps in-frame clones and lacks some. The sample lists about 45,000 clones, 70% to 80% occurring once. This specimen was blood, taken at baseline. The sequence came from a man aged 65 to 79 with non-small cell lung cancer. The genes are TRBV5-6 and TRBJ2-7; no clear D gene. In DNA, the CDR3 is TGTGCCAGCAGCTTGGCTACTCCGTTCCAGCAGTACTTC. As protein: CASSLATPFQQYF. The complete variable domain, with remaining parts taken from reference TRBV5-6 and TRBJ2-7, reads DAGVTQSPTHLIKTRGQQVTLRCSPKSGHDTVSWYQQALGQGPQFIFQYYEEEERQRGNFPDRFSGHQFPNYSSELNVNALLLGDSALYLCASSLATPFQQYFGPGTRLTVT.